The source of this T cell receptor (beta chain) is a study of blood T cell repertoires in COVID-19. How the authors handled the data: Quantification of nucleated cells was approximated via reference gene primer amplification. Assay used: immunoSEQ multiplex PCR; TCRdb lists only in-frame clones, some missing. V and J calls and clone size are copied from that table; D and trimming were computed from the DNA. The sample records 250,000 or so clones, about nine tenths being singletons. The CDR3 has 15 residues. V shed 1 base and J 5 bases; nucleotides not matched to a gene: 6. In germline, CDR1 is SGDLS, CDR2 YYNGEE.

The TCR originated in a woman aged 25 to 39 with acute COVID-19. This chain connects TRBV9 to TRBJ2-3; 8 bases are a match to TRBD2. The sample taken for sequencing was PBMCs or T cells enriched from blood (not recorded which). This CDR3 is CASSVTGRAGDTQYF. In DNA, the CDR3 is TGTGCCAGCAGCGTAACCGGGAGGGCCGGAGATACGCAGTATTTT.